The 10 T cell receptor beta chains reported below all come from one sample, sequenced in a study of cytomegalovirus exposure and HLA in healthy donors. Assay used: immunoSEQ multiplex PCR; TCRdb lists only in-frame clones, some missing. The sample lists about 130,000 clones; approximately 95% were seen once. The sequenced sample was PBMCs. These receptors were obtained from a man aged 18 to 35 in good health and CMV-seronegative.

The chain is built from TRBV7-9 and TRBJ2-5; D unresolved. Trimming took 2 bases from V and 5 from J, leaving 6 bases between them. The CDR3 loop spans 12 amino acids. CDR1 and CDR2 (germline): SEHNR, FQNEAQ (reference sequence). The CDR3 protein is CASSLSLETQYF. The CDR3 coding sequence is TGTGCCAGCAGCTTAAGCTTGGAGACCCAGTACTTC. Variable domain in full (rest from reference TRBV7-9 and TRBJ2-5): DTGVSQNPRHKITKRGQNVTFRCDPISEHNRLYWYRQTLGQGPEFLTYFQNEAQLEKSRLLSDRFSAERPKGSFSTLEIQRTEQGDSAMYLCASSLSLETQYFGPGTRLLVL.

V usage is TRBV28 and J usage is TRBJ2-2, with a weak D call TRBD1 (6 bases). From germline, CDR1 is MDHEN and CDR2 SYDVKM. The CDR3 spans 15 residues. The V end was cut by 4 bases, the J end by 0 bases, with 9 bases between. CDR3 sequence: CASSSGQTNTGELFF. The CDR3 nucleotides read TGTGCCAGCAGTTCCGGACAGACGAACACCGGGGAGCTGTTTTTT.

V is TRBV5-6 and J is TRBJ2-7; 16 nucleotides align to TRBD2. Losses at the gene ends were 3 bases for V and 6 bases for J; bases not matched to a gene: 6. The length of the CDR3 is 16 residues. The V gene's germline CDR1 is SGHDT and CDR2 YYEEEE. In DNA form, the CDR3 reads TGTGCCAGCAGCTGGGGACTAGCGGGAGGGTCGGGCGAGCAGTACTTC. As protein: CASSWGLAGGSGEQYF.

The chain links TRBV7-8 to TRBJ2-1; D perhaps matches TRBD1 (6 bases). The CDR3 is made up of 11 amino acids. V was shortened by 10 bases and J by 9 bases, with 13 bases between the two germline ends. Germline V gene lookup returns CDR1 SGHVS and CDR2 FQNEAQ. The DNA for the CDR3 is TGTGCCATAGGGGGAAGAGGTGAGCAGTTCTTC. This translates into CAIGGRGEQFF.

The DNA for the CDR3 is TGCGCCAGCAGCTTGGCGGGGGTTGGCTATGAGCAGTTCTTC. Its protein is CASSLAGVGYEQFF. V usage is TRBV5-1 and J usage is TRBJ2-1; D perhaps matches TRBD2 (6 bases). V gave up 0 bases and J gave up 8 bases, with 12 bases separating them. This CDR3 has 14 residues. CDR1 is SGHRS and CDR2 is YFSETQ in the germline V gene.

The rearrangement joins TRBV7-2 to TRBJ2-7; TRBD1 matches at 8 bases. The length of the CDR3 is 15 residues. Germline trimming cut 2 bases from V and 4 bases from J; bases unmatched to any gene: 7. Germline V gene lookup returns CDR1 SGHTA and CDR2 FQGNSA. In nucleotides, the CDR3 is TGTGCCAGCAGCTTATGGCAGGGGGCTGTTTACGAGCAGTACTTC. Translation: CASSLWQGAVYEQYF.

The chain couples TRBV7-2 to TRBJ2-1; TRBD2 matches at 11 bases. J was trimmed by 10 bases and V by 3 bases; bases with no gene match: 11. Per the germline V gene, CDR1 is SGHTA and CDR2 is FQGNSA. This CDR3 has 16 amino acids. The CDR3 region is CASSFHIAGGLGEQFF. The CDR3 DNA sequence: TGTGCCAGCAGCTTCCACATAGCGGGAGGGTTAGGCGAGCAGTTCTTC. Filled out from reference TRBV7-2 and TRBJ2-1, the complete variable domain reads GAGVSQSPSNKVTEKGKDVELRCDPISGHTALYWYRQSLGQGLEFLIYFQGNSAPDKSGLPSDRFSAERTGGSVSTLTIQRTQQEDSAVYLCASSFHIAGGLGEQFFGPGTRLTVL.

V gene TRBV7-3 combines with J gene TRBJ2-7, with no clear D. V shed 0 bases and J shed 2 bases, with 17 bases lying between them. The CDR3 contains 17 residues. Germline assignment: CDR1 SGHTA and CDR2 FQGTGA. The CDR3 loop reads CASSLTRPTLSTYEQYF. As DNA, the CDR3 is TGTGCCAGCAGCTTAACTCGTCCAACTTTATCAACCTACGAGCAGTACTTC.

This rearrangement joins TRBV6-5 to TRBJ1-1; possibly TRBD1 for D (5 bases). CDR3 length: 14 residues. V lost 7 bases, J lost 0 bases, and 12 bases lay in between. The V gene's germline CDR1 is MNHEY and CDR2 SVGAGI. CDR3 sequence reads: CASNPADMNTEAFF. The CDR3 nucleotides read TGTGCCAGCAACCCGGCGGACATGAACACTGAAGCTTTCTTT.

This clone was counted once. The chain is built from TRBV11-2 and TRBJ1-2, with D uncertain. The V and J ends lost 5 bases and 7 bases respectively, with 20 bases between them. Germline V gives CDR1 SGHAT, CDR2 FQNNGV. This CDR3 comprises 15 residues. The CDR3 is CASSAHQRALSGYTF. CDR3 coding DNA: TGTGCCAGCAGCGCGCACCAGAGGGCACTGAGTGGCTACACCTTC.